This T cell receptor beta chain appears in the sequencing data of a study of CXCR3-negative and CXCR3-positive naive CD8 T cells. Of note for this clonotype: The antigen is unknown.

Germline lookup yields CDR1 MDHEN and CDR2 SYDVKM. This CDR3 is 12 amino acids long. Overall study findings and caveats: Comparison of naive CXCR3-negative and CXCR3-positive cells revealed similar TRBV-TRBJ usage, while memory cells differed. More hydrophobic TRB CDR3s occurred in CXCR3-positive than in CXCR3-negative naive cells. Cryopreserved cells partially lost CXCR3 expression, and fresh PBMCs were used in most assays.

TRB cDNA libraries were made by UMI-labeled 5' RACE. TCRdb re-analyzed the 5' RACE reads; it lists each CDR3 protein once, without DNA. This sample contains 150,000 to 180,000 distinct CDR3 sequences. The clonotype was recovered from a human donor in good health. Some clones in this sample may be carry-over from other donors' samples. The chain is built from TRBV28 and TRBJ1-2. Sequenced: naive CXCR3+ CD8+ T cells from blood. Subset here: CD45RO-CCR7+CD27+CD95- naive CD8+ T cells expressing CXCR3 (TNR3+). The CDR3: CASSFEADGYTF.